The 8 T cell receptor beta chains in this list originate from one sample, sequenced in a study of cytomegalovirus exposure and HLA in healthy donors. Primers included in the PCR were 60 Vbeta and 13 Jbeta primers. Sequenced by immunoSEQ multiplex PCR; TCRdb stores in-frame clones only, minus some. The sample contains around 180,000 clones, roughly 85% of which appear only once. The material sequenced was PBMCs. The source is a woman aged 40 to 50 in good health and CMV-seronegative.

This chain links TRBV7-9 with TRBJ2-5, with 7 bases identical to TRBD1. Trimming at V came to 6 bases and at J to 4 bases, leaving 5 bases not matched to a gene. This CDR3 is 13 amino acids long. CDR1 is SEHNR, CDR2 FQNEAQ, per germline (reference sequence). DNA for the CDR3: TGTGCCAGCAGTTACCGACAGGGAGAGACCCAGTACTTC. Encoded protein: CASSYRQGETQYF.

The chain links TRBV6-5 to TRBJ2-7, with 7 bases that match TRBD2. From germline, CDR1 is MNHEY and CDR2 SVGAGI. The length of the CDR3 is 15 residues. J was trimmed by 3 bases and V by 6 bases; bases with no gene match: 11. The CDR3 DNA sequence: TGTGCCAGCAGAGCAACCGGGACTACATTCTACGAGCAGTACTTC. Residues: CASRATGTTFYEQYF.

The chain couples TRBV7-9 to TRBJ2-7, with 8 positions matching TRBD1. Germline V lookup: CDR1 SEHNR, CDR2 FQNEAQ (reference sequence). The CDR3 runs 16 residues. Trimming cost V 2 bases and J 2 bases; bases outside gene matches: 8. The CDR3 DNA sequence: TGTGCCAGCAGCTTACAGACAGGGGCCCGAACCTACGAGCAGTACTTC. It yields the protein CASSLQTGARTYEQYF.

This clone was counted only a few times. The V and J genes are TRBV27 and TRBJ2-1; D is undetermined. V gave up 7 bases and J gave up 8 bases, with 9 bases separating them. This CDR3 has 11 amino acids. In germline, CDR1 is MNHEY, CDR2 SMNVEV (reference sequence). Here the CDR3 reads CASTAGHEQFF. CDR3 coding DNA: TGTGCCAGCACCGCTGGCCATGAGCAGTTCTTC.

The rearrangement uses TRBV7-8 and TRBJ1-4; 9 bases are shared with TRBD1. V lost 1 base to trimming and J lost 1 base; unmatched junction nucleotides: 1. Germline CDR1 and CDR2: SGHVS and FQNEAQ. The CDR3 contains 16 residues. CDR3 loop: CASSLGGQGTNEKLFF. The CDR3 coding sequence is TGTGCCAGCAGCTTAGGGGGACAGGGAACTAATGAAAAACTGTTTTTT.

The CDR3 loop reads CASRRSRGSSYEQYF. The CDR3 DNA follows: TGTGCCAGCAGACGAAGCAGGGGGAGCTCCTACGAGCAGTACTTC. The V gene is TRBV28, the J gene TRBJ2-7; 7 positions match TRBD1. Germline trimming cut 6 bases from V and 0 bases from J; bases unmatched to any gene: 8. Germline V gene sequence: CDR1 MDHEN, CDR2 SYDVKM. This CDR3 has 15 residues.

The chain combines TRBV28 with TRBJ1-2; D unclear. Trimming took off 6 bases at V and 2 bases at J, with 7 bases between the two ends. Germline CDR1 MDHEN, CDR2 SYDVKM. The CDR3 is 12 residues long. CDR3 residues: CASRSPNYGYTF. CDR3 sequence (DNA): TGTGCCAGCAGGTCCCCGAACTATGGCTACACCTTC.

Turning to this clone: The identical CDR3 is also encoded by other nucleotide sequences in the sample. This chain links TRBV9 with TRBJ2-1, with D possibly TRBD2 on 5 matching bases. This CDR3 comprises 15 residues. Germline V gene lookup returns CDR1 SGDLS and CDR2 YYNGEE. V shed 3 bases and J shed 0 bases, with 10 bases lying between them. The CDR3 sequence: CASSASGSSYNEQFF. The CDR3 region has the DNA TGTGCCAGCAGCGCGAGCGGAAGCTCCTACAATGAGCAGTTCTTC.